This T cell receptor (beta chain) was profiled in a study of shared clonotypes between healthy human individuals (dated by TCRdb to about 2020). Some background on the complete study: Two women and a few men aged 18 to 49 years were included in the cohort. Per donor, three plates each were used for CD4 naive and CD4 memory, two for CD8 naive, and one for CD8 memory. To increase sequencing depth and limit assay-specific biases, TCR repertoire library preparation and sequencing were carried out by different laboratories using diverse techniques. To estimate repertoire size and how much clonotypes are shared between individuals, the study performed deep sequencing of blood TCR repertoires from about 5 healthy adults. Leukapheresis yielded between about 0.85 and 9 billion PBMCs per donor. Broad study findings and their caveats: Naive subsets generally had larger estimated clonotype richness than memory subsets. Rarefaction of sorted-subset datasets indicated incomplete sequencing despite the large sequencing depth. Sampling was restricted to blood, and TCR repertoires in tissue are likely to differ from TCR repertoires in blood. Compared with non-shared clonotypes, the clonotypes found in all four sorted-subset donors had higher generation probabilities. Across a handful of donors, roughly 5.4% of naive CD4, around 3.5% of naive CD8, under 2.5% of memory CD4, and over 0.35% of memory CD8 clonotypes were shared. Pairwise subsampling led to the expectation that sequencing depth would affect the degree of clonotype sharing among donors. The small number of donors limited the genetic and exposure-history diversity represented.

V loses 5 bases of germline sequence and J loses 0 bases, and the interval between the two ends is 7 bases. CDR1 MNHEY and CDR2 SMNVEV were looked up in the germline V gene (reference sequence). The CDR3 runs 13 residues from the cysteine to the phenylalanine. The kept DNA is CDR3 alone, 39 bases in frame from the first base. Comments on this clone: There is no known antigen for this receptor. Base qualities were left out, and no much larger clone turns up one base away.

The donors were healthy, HIV-negative adults who had no recently reported acute infections or vaccinations. Every donor was a Caucasian adult residing in Nashville, Tennessee, USA. CD8 memory samples were composed of magnetically selected CD45RO+ cells combined with CCR7-negative CD45RA+ effector memory (TemRA) cells. After blood collection by leukapheresis, PBMCs were isolated using Ficoll-Histopaque density gradient centrifugation and then cryopreserved in the vapor phase of liquid nitrogen. Analytical flow cytometry was used to check the purity and quantity of every magnetically sorted T cell population. From each sorted fraction, genomic DNA was isolated and quantified by UV absorbance on a Nanodrop 2000c. Using the deep immunoSEQ assay, multiplex PCR amplified TCR CDR3 regions from genomic DNA. For each cell subset, the extracted genomic DNA was distributed evenly across all wells of several immunoSEQ 96-well plates, and each plate served as one replicate. For sorted subsets, about 0.2 ug genomic DNA, equal to 30,000 to 35,000 T cell genomes, was loaded into each replicate PCR. Purified libraries were measured with a Qubit 3.0 fluorometer, size-checked on a Bioanalyzer 2100, and measured again with the KAPA Library Quantification kit. Every immunoSEQ 96-well plate was sequenced on a separate single-read 150-cycle Illumina NextSeq 550 flow cell. For the original study's pipeline: Because the immunoSEQ output included only junctional sequences and no quality scores, the filtering could not be the same as the filtering used for full-length reads. Sequences were annotated with PyIR, a Python wrapper for IgBLAST v1.9, using IMGT germline references to assign V/J genes and CDR3. Reads were removed for weak V/J assignments (E-value above 1e-6), missing CDR3, stop codons, out-of-frame junctions, or ambiguous translated residues. V3J clonotypes were defined as sequences sharing an identical inferred V gene, J gene, and CDR3 amino acid sequence. The percentage overlap between two repertoires was calculated by dividing the number of shared unique clonotypes by the size of the smaller repertoire. Richness of each repertoire was evaluated using RTK rarefaction, the Chao1 estimator, and Recon v2.1 estimates of unobserved clonotypes. For all TCRbeta clonotypes obtained by the gDNA method from a handful of donors, generation probabilities were computed with OLGA. Here the immuneACCESS table is served through TCRdb, limited to in-frame sequences with V and J called. Missing clones are a known gap in these copies; in checked studies unresolved V genes cover under half, and the rest lacks a known reason. That table supplies the V and J calls and clone size; D and trimming were determined from the DNA. The sample table lists 110,000 or so clones, 55% to 80% of them with a count of one. Roughly 24% of the sample lies in the top ten.

The sequence came from a woman in her 30s in good health. The chain is assembled from TRBV27 and TRBJ2-5, with no confident D gene call. The source material was memory CD8+ T cells sorted from blood. The cell subset or site label, as the study defines it: CD45RO+ cells pooled with CCR7-negative TemRA cells. The CDR3 region reads CASSMTYQETQYF. The DNA sequence reads TGTGCCAGCAGTATGACATACCAAGAGACCCAGTACTTC.